This TCR beta chain was documented in a study of blood T cells in healthy people across ages. This CDR3 is built from 14 residues. CDR1 is SGHVS, CDR2 FQNEAQ, per germline. Trimming removed 3 bases from V and 3 bases from J, with 9 bases in between. With a J-beta primer mix and a sample-barcoded 5' primer, a second PCR ran about 7 to 12 cycles. TCRdb re-called the 5' RACE reads through MiXCR, storing one row per CDR3 protein. The sample lists some 760,000 distinct CDR3 sequences, 20% to 25% seen once, with 9.4% in the top ten. The data also belong to a second study, concerning T cells of mothers and their children.

This receptor was identified in a boy between 10 and 17 years old in good health. Source material: blood. The chain couples TRBV7-8 to TRBJ1-5; D gene ambiguous. Here the CDR3 reads CASSFLLDNQPQHF. DNA for the CDR3: TGTGCCAGCAGCTTCTTACTGGACAATCAGCCCCAGCATTTT.